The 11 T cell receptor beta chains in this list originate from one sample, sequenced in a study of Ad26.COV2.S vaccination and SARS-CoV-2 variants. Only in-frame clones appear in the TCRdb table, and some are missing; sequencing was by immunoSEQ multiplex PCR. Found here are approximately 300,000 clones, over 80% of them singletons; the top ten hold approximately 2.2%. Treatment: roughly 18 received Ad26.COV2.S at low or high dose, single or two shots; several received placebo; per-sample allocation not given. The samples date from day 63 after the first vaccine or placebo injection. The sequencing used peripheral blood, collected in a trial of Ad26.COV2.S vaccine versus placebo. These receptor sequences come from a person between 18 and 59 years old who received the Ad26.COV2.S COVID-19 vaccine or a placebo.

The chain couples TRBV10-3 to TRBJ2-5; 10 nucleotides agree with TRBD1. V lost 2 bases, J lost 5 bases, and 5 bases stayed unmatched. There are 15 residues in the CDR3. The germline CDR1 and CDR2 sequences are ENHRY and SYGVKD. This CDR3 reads CAISEEGTGVETQYF. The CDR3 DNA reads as TGTGCCATCAGTGAGGAAGGGACAGGGGTGGAGACCCAGTACTTC.

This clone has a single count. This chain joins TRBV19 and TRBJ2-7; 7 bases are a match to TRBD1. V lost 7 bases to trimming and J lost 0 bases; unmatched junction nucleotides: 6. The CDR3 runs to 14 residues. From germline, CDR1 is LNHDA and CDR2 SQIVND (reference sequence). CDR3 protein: CASTRDRSSYEQYF. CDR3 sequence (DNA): TGTGCCAGTACTAGGGACAGAAGCTCCTACGAGCAGTACTTC.

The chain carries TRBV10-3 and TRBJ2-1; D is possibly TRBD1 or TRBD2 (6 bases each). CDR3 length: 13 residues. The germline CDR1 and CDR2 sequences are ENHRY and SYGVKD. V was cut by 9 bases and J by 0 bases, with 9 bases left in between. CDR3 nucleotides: TGTGCCATAGGGGGGAGCTCCTACAATGAGCAGTTCTTC. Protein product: CAIGGSSYNEQFF.

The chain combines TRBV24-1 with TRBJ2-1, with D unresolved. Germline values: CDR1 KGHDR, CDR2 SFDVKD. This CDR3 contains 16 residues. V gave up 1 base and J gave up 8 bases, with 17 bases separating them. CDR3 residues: CATSDFGVGKQDEQFF. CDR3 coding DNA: TGTGCCACCAGTGATTTTGGAGTTGGGAAGCAGGATGAGCAGTTCTTC.

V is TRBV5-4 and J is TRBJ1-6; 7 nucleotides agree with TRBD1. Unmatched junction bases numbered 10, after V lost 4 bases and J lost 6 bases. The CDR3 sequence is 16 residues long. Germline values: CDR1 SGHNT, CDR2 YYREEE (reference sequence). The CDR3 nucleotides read TGTGCCAGCAGCCGGGGCGTAGGGGGCGTTAATTCACCCCTCCACTTT. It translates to CASSRGVGGVNSPLHF.

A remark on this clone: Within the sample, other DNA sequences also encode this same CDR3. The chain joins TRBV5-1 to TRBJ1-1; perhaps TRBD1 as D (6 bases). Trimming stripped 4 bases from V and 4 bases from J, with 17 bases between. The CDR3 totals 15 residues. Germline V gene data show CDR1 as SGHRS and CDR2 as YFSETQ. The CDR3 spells CASSPRTGGITEAFF. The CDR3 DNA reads TGCGCCAGCAGCCCCCGGACGGGGGGCATCACTGAAGCTTTCTTT.

DNA of the CDR3: TGTGCCAGCAGCGGACGGAACTATGGCTACACCTTC. As protein: CASSGRNYGYTF. The chain couples TRBV11-3 to TRBJ1-2; D not resolved. This CDR3 has 12 amino acids. Germline lookup yields CDR1 SGHNT and CDR2 YENEEA. The ends were cut back, 5 bases at V and 2 bases at J, with 6 bases in the middle.

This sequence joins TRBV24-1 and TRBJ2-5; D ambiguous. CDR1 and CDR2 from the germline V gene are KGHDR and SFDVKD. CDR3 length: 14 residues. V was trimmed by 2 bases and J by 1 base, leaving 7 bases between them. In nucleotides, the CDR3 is TGTGCCACCAGTGATTCCCAAATCCAAGAGACCCAGTACTTC. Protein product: CATSDSQIQETQYF.

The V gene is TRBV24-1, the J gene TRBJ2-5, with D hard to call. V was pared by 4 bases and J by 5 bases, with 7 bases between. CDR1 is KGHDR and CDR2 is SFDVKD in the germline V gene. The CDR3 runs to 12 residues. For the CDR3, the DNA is TGTGCCACCAGTGACCCCTCGGAGACCCAGTACTTC. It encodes CATSDPSETQYF.

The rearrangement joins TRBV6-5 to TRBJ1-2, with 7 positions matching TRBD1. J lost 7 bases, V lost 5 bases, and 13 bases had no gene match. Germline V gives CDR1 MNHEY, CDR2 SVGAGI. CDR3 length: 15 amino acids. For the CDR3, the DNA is TGTGCCAGCAGTCGCCAATTGAGGGGGCGGTTTGGCTACACCTTC. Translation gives CASSRQLRGRFGYTF.

The CDR3 protein is CASSPSRGHQPQHF. In nucleotides, the CDR3 is TGTGCCAGCTCACCATCCCGGGGCCACCAGCCCCAGCATTTT. V gene TRBV18 combines with J gene TRBJ1-5; tentative D call: TRBD1 (5 bases). Trimming took 2 bases from V and 7 from J, leaving 12 bases between them. This CDR3 has 14 residues. Germline V gives CDR1 KGHSH, CDR2 LQKENI.